The rows below give T cell receptor beta chains drawn from one sample of a study of human T cells and chemical hapten exposure. TCRdb itself ran the RACE reads through MiXCR, one entry per CDR3 protein. The table lists 350,000 or so distinct CDR3 sequences, around 7% of them singletons. Sequencing used whole blood, obtained in connection with sensitization to the hapten diphenylcyclopropenone (DPC). The receptors come from a woman between 18 and 29 years old with alopecia areata. Some clones in this sample may be carry-over from other donors' samples. The CDR3 runs from the conserved cysteine through the conserved F or W. Fields, in order: V gene, D gene, clone size, J gene, CDR3 protein, CDR3 DNA. D genes are given only for firm matches. Rows may omit the clone size; those that give it use once, few, many or a size class.

>TRBV5-6|TRBD1|many|TRBJ2-7
CASSPGGAVYHEQYF
TGTGCCAGCAGCCCAGGGGGCGCGGTGTACCACGAGCAGTACTTC
>TRBV6-2/TRBV6-3|NA|few|TRBJ2-1
CASGPFNEQFF
TGTGCCAGCGGGCCTTTTAATGAGCAGTTCTTC
>TRBV6-1|TRBD1|NA|TRBJ2-3
CASQLQGITSTDTQYF
TGTGCCAGCCAACTACAGGGGATAACGAGCACAGATACGCAGTATTTT
>TRBV5-1|NA|NA|TRBJ1-6
CASSLEGPYNSPLHF
TGCGCCAGCAGCTTGGAGGGGCCTTATAATTCACCCCTCCACTTT
>TRBV5-1|NA|NA|TRBJ2-3
CASFLTGQSTDTQYF
TGCGCCAGCTTCTTGACGGGGCAAAGCACAGATACGCAGTATTTT
>TRBV7-2|TRBD1|many|TRBJ1-2
CASRVGTGMGYGYTF
TGTGCCAGCAGAGTGGGGACAGGGATGGGCTATGGCTACACCTTC
>TRBV20-1|NA|many|TRBJ1-2
CSARAVGRLYGYTF
TGCAGTGCTAGAGCGGTGGGGCGGCTGTATGGCTACACCTTC
>TRBV7-8|NA|NA|TRBJ1-5
CASSSISVRVLEKDSNQPQHF
TGTGCCAGCAGCTCTATATCCGTGAGGGTTCTGGAGAAGGATAGCAATCAGCCCCAGCATTTT
>TRBV12-3/TRBV12-4|TRBD1|NA|TRBJ1-3
CASSLGQGASGNTIYF
TGTGCCAGCAGTCTGGGACAGGGGGCCTCTGGAAACACCATATATTTT
>TRBV29-1|NA|few|TRBJ1-4
CSVSANGINEKLFF
TGCAGCGTATCAGCGAATGGGATTAATGAAAAACTGTTTTTT
>TRBV9|TRBD2|few|TRBJ2-3
CATAPSGGADTQYF
TGTGCCACCGCTCCTAGCGGGGGGGCAGATACGCAGTATTTT
>TRBV7-9|NA|many|TRBJ1-1
CASSLATYEAFF
TGTGCCAGCAGCTTAGCTACGTATGAAGCTTTCTTT
>TRBV6-2/TRBV6-3|NA|few|TRBJ2-2
CASTPWAGGYTGELFF
TGTGCCAGCACTCCGTGGGCAGGAGGATACACCGGGGAGCTGTTTTTT
>TRBV7-9|TRBD1|few|TRBJ2-3
CASRWDRESTDTQYF
TGTGCCAGCAGGTGGGACAGGGAAAGCACAGATACGCAGTATTTT
>TRBV4-3|NA|NA|TRBJ2-7
CASSQDLDYEQYF
TGCGCCAGCAGCCAAGATTTGGATTACGAGCAGTACTTC
>TRBV12-3/TRBV12-4|TRBD1|few|TRBJ1-6
CASSSGTGSEYSYNSPLHF
TGTGCCAGCAGTTCCGGGACAGGGAGCGAGTACTCCTATAATTCACCCCTCCACTTT
>TRBV6-2/TRBV6-3|TRBD1|NA|TRBJ1-1
CASSYTGVVDTEAFF
TGTGCCAGCAGTTACACAGGGGTGGTGGACACTGAAGCTTTCTTT
>TRBV7-2|TRBD1|many|TRBJ2-6
CASSLRGQGAPSGANVLTF
TGTGCCAGCAGCTTACGGGGCCAGGGGGCTCCTTCTGGGGCCAACGTCCTGACTTTC
>TRBV7-2|NA|many|TRBJ2-3
CASSSPVGSLTDTQYF
TGTGCCAGCAGCTCCCCTGTAGGCTCCTTAACAGATACGCAGTATTTT
>TRBV6-5|NA|few|TRBJ2-5
CASRNDMWAGETQYF
TGTGCCAGCAGAAACGACATGTGGGCCGGGGAGACCCAGTACTTC
>TRBV7-2|TRBD2|many|TRBJ2-3
CASSLVLAGWMGTQYF
TGTGCCAGCAGCTTAGTACTAGCGGGGTGGATGGGTACGCAGTATTTT
>TRBV7-2|TRBD2|few|TRBJ2-7
CASRPSGPYEQYF
TGTGCCAGCAGGCCTAGCGGGCCCTACGAGCAGTACTTC
>TRBV7-2|NA|NA|TRBJ1-5
CASSKTGYHQPQHF
TGTGCCAGCAGCAAAACGGGATACCATCAGCCCCAGCATTTT
>TRBV12-3/TRBV12-4|NA|few|TRBJ1-1
CASSKFDRHTEAFF
TGTGCCAGCAGCAAATTCGACAGACACACTGAAGCTTTCTTT
>TRBV7-6|NA|many|TRBJ1-1
CASSSQAANTEAFF
TGTGCCAGCAGCTCACAGGCGGCGAACACTGAAGCTTTCTTT
>TRBV29-1|NA|many|TRBJ1-2
CSVEDQWDTNYGYTF
TGCAGCGTTGAAGATCAATGGGATACTAACTATGGCTACACCTTC
>TRBV4-2|TRBD2|few|TRBJ2-3
CASSQGNSGAADTQYF
TGTGCCAGCAGCCAGGGCAATAGCGGGGCTGCAGATACGCAGTATTTT
>TRBV24-1|TRBD1|few|TRBJ1-5
CATSDSGQAMGQPQHF
TGTGCCACCAGTGATTCAGGACAGGCGATGGGTCAGCCCCAGCATTTT
>TRBV15|NA|NA|TRBJ1-5
CATSRPPGDGEPQHF
TGTGCCACCAGCAGACCCCCCGGGGATGGCGAGCCCCAGCATTTT
>TRBV6-2/TRBV6-3|NA|many|TRBJ2-1
CASSLPYNEQFF
TGTGCCAGCAGTCTACCGTACAATGAGCAGTTCTTC
>TRBV6-5|NA|few|TRBJ1-1
CASSYSSPSSTWGTEAFF
TGTGCCAGCAGTTACTCCAGCCCTAGCAGCACCTGGGGCACTGAAGCTTTCTTT
>TRBV18|NA|many|TRBJ2-7
CASSPRGPGQSYEQYF
TGTGCCAGCTCACCACGAGGGCCGGGGCAGTCCTACGAGCAGTACTTC